This entry concerns a single T cell receptor beta chain. Time point described: baseline pretreatment blood. Documented treatment: 15 Gy SBRT to primary tumor, nephrectomy 4 weeks later. The sample belongs to a study of radiation and T cells in renal cell carcinoma. Clones were sequenced by immunoSEQ multiplex PCR, and TCRdb holds only the in-frame ones, with some missing. The table shows approximately 140,000 clones, with around 89% occurring only once. The germline V and J ends were trimmed by 4 bases and 2 bases, with 8 bases remaining between them. This CDR3 region has 13 residues. The V gene's germline CDR1 is LNHNV and CDR2 YYDKDF (reference sequence).

The gene calls are TRBV15 and TRBJ1-1, with D uncertain. The sequence came from a woman in her 70s with renal cell carcinoma. This material consisted of blood, taken from a patient whose treatment included radiotherapy and nephrectomy. CDR3 sequence: CATSNSLNTEAFF. The CDR3 nucleotides read TGTGCCACCAGCAACAGCTTAAACACTGAAGCTTTCTTT.